What follows is one TCR beta chain and its context. Antigen specificity is unknown. Sequencing was performed with immunoSEQ multiplex PCR; in TCRdb, only in-frame clones are kept and a portion is missing. The table includes 150,000 to 190,000 clones, approximately 86% detected once. This entry belongs to a study of T cell responses to AZD1222 COVID-19 vaccine. This CDR3 has 14 residues. The V and J ends lost 5 bases and 4 bases respectively, with 15 bases between them. Germline CDR1 SGHRS, CDR2 YFSETQ. Overall study findings and caveats: The donor cohort was predominantly white British with a female majority, and clonal diversity may have been underestimated. Repertoire collection took place solely once the T cell response had peaked.

The J gene is TRBJ1-1, the V gene TRBV5-1, with D possibly matching TRBD1 (5 bases). Sequenced here: peripheral blood, sampled after recovery from COVID-19. The clonotype originates from an adult who had recovered from COVID-19. CDR3 DNA: TGCGCCAGCAGTCTAAACATGGGACGCACTGAAGCTTTCTTT. This translates into CASSLNMGRTEAFF.